The clone carrying this T cell receptor (beta chain) was seen only a few times. Germline lookup yields CDR1 MNHEY and CDR2 SVGEGT. V dropped 4 bases and J dropped 0 bases, with 12 bases sitting between them. CDR3 size: 15 residues. Construction of the TCR beta libraries employed iRepertoire HTBI primers in conjunction with Arm-PCR of CDR3 regions. TCRdb analysed the multiplex PCR reads with MiXCR anew, one entry per CDR3 protein. The sample contains approximately 310,000 distinct CDR3 sequences, 15% to 20% of which appear only once. This specimen comes from a study of regulatory T cells in long-lasting Graves disease. Time point given: newly diagnosed GD, antithyroid drugs for less than 3 months. The TCR library used RNA extracted from PBMCs.

This TCR was sampled from a female donor with Graves disease. The J gene is TRBJ2-5, the V gene TRBV6-2 or TRBV6-3; D is undetermined. The sequenced sample was peripheral blood mononuclear cells (PBMCs), obtained at new diagnosis, from a patient treated with antithyroid drugs. DNA for the CDR3: TGTGCCAGCAGTTTGTCCGCTATCTACCAAGAGACCCAGTACTTC. This sequence encodes CASSLSAIYQETQYF.